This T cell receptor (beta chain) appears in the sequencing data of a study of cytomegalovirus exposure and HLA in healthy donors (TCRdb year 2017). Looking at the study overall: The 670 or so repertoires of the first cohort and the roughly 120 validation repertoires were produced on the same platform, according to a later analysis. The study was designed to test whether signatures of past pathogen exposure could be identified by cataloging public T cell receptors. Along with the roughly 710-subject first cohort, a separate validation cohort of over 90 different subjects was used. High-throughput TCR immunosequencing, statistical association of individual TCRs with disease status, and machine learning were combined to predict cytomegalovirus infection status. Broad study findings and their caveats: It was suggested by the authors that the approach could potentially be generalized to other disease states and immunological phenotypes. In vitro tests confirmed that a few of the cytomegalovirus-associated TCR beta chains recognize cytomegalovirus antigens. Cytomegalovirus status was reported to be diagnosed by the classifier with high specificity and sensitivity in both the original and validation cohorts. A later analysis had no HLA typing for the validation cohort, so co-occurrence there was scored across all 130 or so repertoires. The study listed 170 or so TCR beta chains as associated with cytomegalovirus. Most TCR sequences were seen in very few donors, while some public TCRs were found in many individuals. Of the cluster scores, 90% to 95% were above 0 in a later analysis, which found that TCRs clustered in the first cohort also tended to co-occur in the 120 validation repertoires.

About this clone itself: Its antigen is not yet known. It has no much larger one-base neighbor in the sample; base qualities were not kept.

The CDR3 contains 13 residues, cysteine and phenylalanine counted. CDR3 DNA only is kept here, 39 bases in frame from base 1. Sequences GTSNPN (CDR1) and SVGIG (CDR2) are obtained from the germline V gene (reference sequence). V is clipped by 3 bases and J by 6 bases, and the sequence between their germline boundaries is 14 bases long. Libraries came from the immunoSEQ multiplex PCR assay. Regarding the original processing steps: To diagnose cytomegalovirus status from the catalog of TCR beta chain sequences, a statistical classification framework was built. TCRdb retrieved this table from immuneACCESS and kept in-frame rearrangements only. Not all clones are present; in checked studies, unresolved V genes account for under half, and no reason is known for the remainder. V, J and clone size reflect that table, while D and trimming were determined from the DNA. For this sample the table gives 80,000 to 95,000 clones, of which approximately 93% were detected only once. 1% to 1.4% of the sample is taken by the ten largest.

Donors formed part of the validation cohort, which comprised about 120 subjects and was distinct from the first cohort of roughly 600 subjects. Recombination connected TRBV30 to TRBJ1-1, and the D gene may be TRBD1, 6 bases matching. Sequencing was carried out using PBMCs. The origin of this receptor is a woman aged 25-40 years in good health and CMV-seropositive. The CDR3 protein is CAWRAGQDSEAFF. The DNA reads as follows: TGTGCCTGGAGAGCGGGACAAGACTCTGAAGCTTTCTTT.